What follows is one T cell receptor (beta chain) and its context. The antigen is undetermined. Measured with immunoSEQ multiplex PCR; TCRdb has only the in-frame clones, and not every one. Altogether under 15,000 clones are present, roughly 88% being singletons, with the ten largest covering less than 4.5%. The data were obtained in a study of blood T cell dynamics during melanoma immunotherapy. The CDR3 extends over 13 amino acids. Germline CDR1 and CDR2: SEHNR and FQNEAQ (reference sequence). With 7 bases removed from V and 8 bases from J, the gap between germline ends came to 17 bases. Time point defined: week 3, after first cycle of checkpoint inhibitor. Response was assessed by RECIST 1.1 at 12 weeks, except a couple of rapid progressors. Whole-study results and caveats: It remained unknown if the driving T cell clones were melanoma-specific.

The TCR sequence derives from a human donor with melanoma. The chain combines TRBV7-9 with TRBJ1-1, with D uncertain. The sample here was blood, taken from a patient treated with checkpoint blockade. CDR3 coding DNA: TGTGCCAGCAACGCAGTCATCGGAGTCGAAGCTTTCTTT. The encoded protein is CASNAVIGVEAFF.